Shown below are 18 T cell receptor beta chains from a single sample sequenced in a study of OX40 agonist ivuxolimab in advanced cancers. TCRdb keeps only in-frame clones here, not all; method: immunoSEQ multiplex PCR. The sample lists 90,000 to 150,000 clones, 85% to 90% occurring once. The source material was CD4+ or CD8+ T cells sorted from blood, sampled in a trial of the OX40 agonist ivuxolimab. The receptors were sampled from an adult with an advanced solid tumor such as melanoma, head and neck, liver or kidney cancer.

The chain employs TRBV14 and TRBJ1-6; tentative D call: TRBD1 (5 bases). The germline CDR1 and CDR2 sequences are SGHDN and FVKESK. This CDR3 contains 15 residues. Between the trimmed V and J ends, which lost 0 bases and 7 bases, there was a span of 10 bases. This CDR3 reads CASSQDGARNSPLHF. CDR3 bases: TGTGCCAGCAGCCAAGATGGGGCAAGGAATTCACCCCTCCACTTT.

This sequence joins TRBV18 and TRBJ2-2, with D possibly matching TRBD1 (6 bases). V shed 5 bases and J shed 2 bases, with 9 bases lying between them. The CDR3 is 14 residues long. CDR1 is KGHSH, CDR2 LQKENI, per germline. CDR3 sequence (DNA): TGTGCCAGCTCATCGGACAGTAACACCGGGGAGCTGTTTTTT. Amino acid sequence: CASSSDSNTGELFF.

The chain carries TRBV21-1 and TRBJ1-1. TRBV21-1 is a known pseudogene. The CDR3 has 16 residues. CDR3: CASSKTWGAQHTEAFF. CDR3 nucleotide sequence: TGTGCCAGCAGCAAGACTTGGGGGGCTCAGCACACTGAAGCTTTCTTT.

The chain recombines TRBV19 with TRBJ2-2, with D possibly being TRBD1 or TRBD2 (5 bases each). Trimming removed 0 bases from V and 8 bases from J, with 10 bases in between. The CDR3 runs 14 residues. Germline CDR1 and CDR2: LNHDA and SQIVND (reference sequence). The CDR3: CASSIDQGRGELFF. CDR3 nucleotides: TGTGCCAGTAGTATAGATCAGGGACGGGGGGAGCTGTTTTTT.

The chain links TRBV18 to TRBJ1-4, with 8 bases that match TRBD1. The CDR3 totals 14 residues. Germline V CDR1 and CDR2: KGHSH, LQKENI. Trimming removed 6 bases from V and 12 bases from J; junction bases left unmatched: 12. CDR3 amino acids: CASSPDRVTDELFF. The CDR3 DNA reads TGTGCCAGCTCGCCGGACAGGGTTACGGACGAACTGTTTTTT.

V is TRBV30 and J is TRBJ2-2; D could derive from TRBD1 or TRBD2 (5 bases each). Germline lookup yields CDR1 GTSNPN and CDR2 SVGIG (reference sequence). Trimming removed 3 bases from V and 3 bases from J, with 8 bases in between. The length of the CDR3 is 13 residues. The CDR3 is CAWSRGHTGELFF. The CDR3 DNA follows: TGTGCCTGGAGCCGGGGCCACACCGGGGAGCTGTTTTTT.

The rearrangement joins TRBV11-2 to TRBJ2-1, with 11 nucleotides matching TRBD1. CDR1 and CDR2 (germline): SGHAT, FQNNGV. This CDR3 has 17 residues. The V and J ends lost 5 bases and 6 bases, in that order; junction bases with no gene match: 12. CDR3 region: CASSTRTGGFVVNEQFF. CDR3 bases: TGTGCCAGCAGCACCAGGACAGGGGGCTTCGTTGTCAATGAGCAGTTCTTC.

The J gene is TRBJ2-1, the V gene TRBV5-4; perhaps TRBD2 as D (5 bases). Trimming removed 9 bases at V and 0 bases at J, with 16 bases between. Germline CDR1 and CDR2: SGHNT and YYREEE (reference sequence). The length of the CDR3 is 15 residues. DNA of the CDR3: TGTGCCAAACGGATGAGGGCAAGCTCCTACAATGAGCAGTTCTTC. This codes for CAKRMRASSYNEQFF.

The rearrangement links TRBV7-8 to TRBJ2-2, with D perhaps TRBD1 (6 bases). Germline lookup yields CDR1 SGHVS and CDR2 FQNEAQ. Trimming removed 4 bases at V and 5 bases at J, with 17 bases between. The CDR3 runs 16 residues. CDR3 in DNA: TGTGCCAGCAGCTCCGGGACAACTTTTCGAACCGGGGAGCTGTTTTTT. The encoded protein is CASSSGTTFRTGELFF.

This chain links TRBV28 with TRBJ2-5; 7 bases match TRBD1. The CDR3 is made up of 13 amino acids. V shed 5 bases and J 5 bases; nucleotides not matched to a gene: 5. Germline-derived CDR1 and CDR2 are MDHEN and SYDVKM. CDR3 sequence: CASSRQGLETQYF. CDR3 DNA: TGTGCCAGCAGTAGACAGGGTTTGGAGACCCAGTACTTC.

This clone was seen once. V usage is TRBV19 and J usage is TRBJ2-5, with 12 nucleotides matching TRBD1. The CDR3 runs to 16 residues. Germline trimming cut 3 bases from V and 5 bases from J; bases unmatched to any gene: 7. Per the germline V gene, CDR1 is LNHDA and CDR2 is SQIVND (reference sequence). DNA for the CDR3: TGTGCCAGTAGTATGGTCGGGACAGGGGGCGGGGAGACCCAGTACTTC. It specifies CASSMVGTGGGETQYF.

The chain combines TRBV7-2 with TRBJ1-1, with a weak D call TRBD1 (5 bases). Germline V lookup: CDR1 SGHTA, CDR2 FQGNSA. The CDR3 spans 13 residues. V lost 1 base and J 5 bases, leaving 8 bases between the germline ends. The CDR3 region is CASSLEAGTEAFF. The DNA of the CDR3 is TGTGCCAGCAGCTTAGAGGCAGGGACTGAAGCTTTCTTT. Full variable domain (rest looked up from reference TRBV7-2 and TRBJ1-1): GAGVSQSPSNKVTEKGKDVELRCDPISGHTALYWYRQSLGQGLEFLIYFQGNSAPDKSGLPSDRFSAERTGGSVSTLTIQRTQQEDSAVYLCASSLEAGTEAFFGQGTRLTVV.

The V call is TRBV28, the J call TRBJ2-1, with a possible D match to TRBD2 (7 bases). This CDR3 contains 15 residues. Germline V gene lookup returns CDR1 MDHEN and CDR2 SYDVKM. With 7 bases removed from V and 2 bases from J, the gap between germline ends came to 15 bases. The CDR3 loop is CASTGGGVPYNEQFF. In DNA form, the CDR3 reads TGTGCCAGCACCGGAGGGGGGGTCCCCTACAATGAGCAGTTCTTC. The whole variable domain, remainder taken from reference TRBV28 and TRBJ2-1, is DVKVTQSSRYLVKRTGEKVFLECVQDMDHENMFWYRQDPGLGLRLIYFSYDVKMKEKGDIPEGYSVSREKKERFSLILESASTNQTSMYLCASTGGGVPYNEQFFGPGTRLTVL.

The chain couples TRBV5-8 to TRBJ2-1; D tentatively fits TRBD1 or TRBD2 (6 bases each). V dropped 1 base and J dropped 7 bases, with 9 bases sitting between them. The germline CDR1 and CDR2 sequences are SGHTS and YDEGEE. There are 13 residues in the CDR3. Written as DNA, the CDR3 is TGTGCCAGCAGCTTGACAGGGAGGAATGAGCAGTTCTTC. Protein sequence: CASSLTGRNEQFF.

This chain joins TRBV6-6 and TRBJ2-5; 7 nucleotides align to TRBD1. TRBJ2-7 explains the end of the DNA better; the J call may be wrong. The CDR3 totals 15 residues. Germline CDR1 MNHNY, CDR2 SVGAGI (reference sequence). The CDR3 sequence: CASRQTSGQTYEQYF. The DNA of the CDR3 is TGTGCCAGCAGGCAGACCTCGGGACAGACCTACGAGCAGTACTTC.

The rearrangement links TRBV12-1 to TRBJ1-2; no check of the table's D call, TRBD1, against the DNA was made. TRBV12-1 is designated a pseudogene. CDR3 length: 13 residues. The CDR3 bases are TGTGCCAGCAGTTTTAGGGGGCATGACGGCTACACCTTC. Its translation is CASSFRGHDGYTF.

This CDR3 is CASARERKETQYF. In nucleotides, the CDR3 is TGTGCCAGCGCACGGGAACGGAAAGAGACCCAGTACTTC. V gene TRBV6-5 combines with J gene TRBJ2-5; perhaps TRBD2 as D (5 bases). The V end lost 8 bases, the J end lost 3 bases, and 13 bases lay between the germline ends. Germline-derived CDR1 and CDR2 are MNHEY and SVGAGI. The CDR3 runs to 13 residues.

The chain uses TRBV6-1 and TRBJ1-5, with 10 nucleotides matching TRBD1. Looked up from germline, CDR1 is MNHNS and CDR2 is SASEGT. This CDR3 comprises 17 residues. The V and J ends lost 4 bases and 2 bases, in that order; junction bases with no gene match: 8. In DNA, the CDR3 is TGTGCCAGCAGTGGACAGGGGGCAAGGGGCGGCAATCAGCCCCAGCATTTT. Protein sequence: CASSGQGARGGNQPQHF.